This TCR beta chain appears in the sequencing data of a study of T cells in Graves' hyperthyroidism and ophthalmopathy. From RNA transcripts, TCR beta CDR3 regions were amplified. With the HTBI primer set, the TCR CDR3 went through a first round of RT-PCR. MiXCR, run by TCRdb on the multiplex PCR reads, gives a single entry per CDR3 protein. The table lists roughly 350,000 distinct CDR3 sequences, around 13% of them singletons. This clonotype was counted at least ten times. The length of the CDR3 is 15 residues. Germline V gene data show CDR1 as MDHEN and CDR2 as SYDVKM. V trimming: 2 bases; J trimming: 4 bases; junction bases outside the gene matches: 6.

V usage is TRBV28 and J usage is TRBJ2-3; TRBD2 matches 7 bases. The origin of this receptor is a young woman with Graves' hyperthyroidism. Sequencing was done on a sample of blood. The CDR3 nucleotides read TGTGCCAGCAGTTTACTAGGGAGGGCCGCAGATACGCAGTATTTT. Protein sequence: CASSLLGRAADTQYF. The variable domain in full, with the rest retrieved from reference TRBV28 and TRBJ2-3, is DVKVTQSSRYLVKRTGEKVFLECVQDMDHENMFWYRQDPGLGLRLIYFSYDVKMKEKGDIPEGYSVSREKKERFSLILESASTNQTSMYLCASSLLGRAADTQYFGPGTRLTVL.